This entry features one TCR beta chain sequence. No antigen is known for it. The data derive from a study of T cell responses to AZD1222 COVID-19 vaccine. The CDR3 runs 14 residues. V gave up 5 bases and J gave up 8 bases; unmatched junction bases: 7. In germline, CDR1 is SGHTA, CDR2 FQGNSA. General observations from the study: Reportedly, nearly half of unique spike TCRs recognized epitopes outside B.1.351/B.1.1.7 mutations. Repertoires were collected only later (after the peak T cell response had occurred).

Sequencing used immunoSEQ multiplex PCR; TCRdb keeps in-frame clones, though not all of them. The repertoire consists of 75,000 to 90,000 clones, with approximately 81% occurring once and the leading ten covering 13%. The gene calls are TRBV7-2 and TRBJ2-2; 8 bases align to TRBD1. This TCR was sampled from an adult in good health. The sample here was peripheral blood, taken on day 0 of AZD1222 vaccination. CDR3 region: CASSPRQGAGELFF. DNA for the CDR3: TGTGCCAGCAGCCCCCGGCAGGGGGCGGGGGAGCTGTTTTTT. The whole variable domain, remainder taken from reference TRBV7-2 and TRBJ2-2, is GAGVSQSPSNKVTEKGKDVELRCDPISGHTALYWYRQSLGQGLEFLIYFQGNSAPDKSGLPSDRFSAERTGGSVSTLTIQRTQQEDSAVYLCASSPRQGAGELFFGEGSRLTVL.